The present TCR beta chain was sequenced within a study of cytomegalovirus exposure and HLA in healthy donors. As to this clone: Its matching antigen is unknown.

Findings of the study overall: An analysis was carried out at a later point. It showed that HLA-associated TCR beta chains were more clonally expanded than equally common non-associated chains. Most TCRs appeared rarely, but some public TCRs recurred in many donors. Highest at DRB1 and lowest at HLA-C, TCR association rates differed among HLA loci in a later analysis. The authors judged a highly shared variant cluster likely a sequencing artifact.

Trimming removed 1 base at V and 2 bases at J, with 8 bases between. Germline V CDR1 and CDR2: MGHRA, YSYEKL. The CDR3 has 14 amino acids. This PCR relied on a set of 60 Vbeta primers and 13 Jbeta primers. Assay: immunoSEQ multiplex PCR; the TCRdb copy retains only in-frame clones and omits some. This repertoire shows about 69,000 clones, roughly 65% found once; its top ten account for 13% to 15%. This rearrangement joins TRBV4-1 to TRBJ1-1, with a weak D call TRBD1 (5 bases). The origin of this receptor is a male donor in good health and CMV-seropositive. The sequencing input was PBMCs. In nucleotides, the CDR3 is TGCGCCAGCAGCCAAGGTCAGGGTAACACTGAAGCTTTCTTT. Translation gives CASSQGQGNTEAFF.